Below, one T cell receptor beta chain is given with its context. The antigen it recognizes is unknown. No base-level quality is on record; no much larger clone is a single base apart. The immunoSEQ Assay, a bias-controlled multiplex PCR, was used to amplify TCRbeta CDR3 regions from genomic DNA. The authors' pipeline ran thus. The number of nucleated cells in each sample was estimated by amplification of reference gene primers within the assay. To quantify the absolute abundance of each unique TCRbeta CDR3 rearrangement, sequence reads were collapsed and filtered. For each sample, productive Simpson clonality was calculated as the square root of Simpson's diversity index over productive rearrangements. Held by TCRdb, this immuneACCESS table contains in-frame sequences only and omits some clones. Under half of the omission traces to an unresolved V gene where checked; the cause of the rest is unknown. The V and J calls and clone size are taken from that table; D and trimming were inferred from the DNA. In this sample the table shows around 67,000 clones, around four fifths of which occur a single time. The ten largest clones add up to 5.3% of the sample.

The data were taken from a study of blood T cell repertoires in COVID-19 (dated by TCRdb to the early 2020s). Regarding the study in general: Collaborator samples came from the United States, Italy and Spain and covered acute and convalescent phases of COVID-19. The dataset comprised deeply sampled blood TCRbeta repertoires from subjects exposed to, actively infected with, or recovered from COVID-19. The material from the prospective study consisted of cDNA or gDNA derived from T cells, B-cell-depleted T cells, or PBMCs. Where available, HLA class I and class II types were obtained from metadata supplied by the sample provider rather than from assay-based typing. The samples were drawn from the first 160 participants of the ongoing ImmuneRACE study and from about 1,200 subjects provided by 6 global collaborators. The repertoires were released in a freely available public database intended as a resource for research on the immune response to SARS-CoV-2. A de-identified subject ID, COVID-19 status, age in years and sex were almost always included in the sample metadata.

The collaborating institutions used their own protocols to collect whole blood in K2EDTA tubes. For TCRbeta analysis, collaborators shipped samples as frozen whole blood, isolated PBMCs, or DNA extracted from either of those sample types. Taken from cysteine to phenylalanine, the CDR3 has 14 residues. Solely the CDR3 DNA is kept, with 42 bases framed from the first base. The germline V gene (reference sequence) sets CDR1 to MNHEY and CDR2 to SMNVEV. V sheds 7 bases and J sheds 1 base, leaving 10 bases between their ends. Findings and caveats that apply to the study as a whole: The quantity of clinical and demographic metadata differed by source and by participant and was supplied without curation.

This TCR came from a man aged 50 to 60 with active COVID-19. Material: peripheral blood. The rearrangement combines TRBV27 with TRBJ2-2, with TRBD1 tentatively as D gene (5 bases match). The CDR3 protein sequence reads: CASNSDRNTGELFF. The DNA sequence is TGTGCCAGCAACAGCGACAGGAACACCGGGGAGCTGTTTTTT.